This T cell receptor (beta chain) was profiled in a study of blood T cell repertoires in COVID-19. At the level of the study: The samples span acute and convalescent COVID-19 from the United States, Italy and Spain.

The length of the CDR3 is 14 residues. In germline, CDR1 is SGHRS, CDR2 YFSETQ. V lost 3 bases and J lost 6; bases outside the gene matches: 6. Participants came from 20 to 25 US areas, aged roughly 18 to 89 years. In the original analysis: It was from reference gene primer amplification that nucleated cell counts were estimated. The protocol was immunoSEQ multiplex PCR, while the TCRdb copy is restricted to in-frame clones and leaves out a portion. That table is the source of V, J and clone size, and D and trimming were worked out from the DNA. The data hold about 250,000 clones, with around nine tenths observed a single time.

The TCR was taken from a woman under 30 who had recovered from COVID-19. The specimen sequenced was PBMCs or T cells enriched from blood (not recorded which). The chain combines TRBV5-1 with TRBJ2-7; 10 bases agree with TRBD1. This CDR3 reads CASSSTGTGAEQYF. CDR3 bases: TGCGCCAGCAGCTCCACCGGGACAGGGGCCGAGCAGTACTTC.